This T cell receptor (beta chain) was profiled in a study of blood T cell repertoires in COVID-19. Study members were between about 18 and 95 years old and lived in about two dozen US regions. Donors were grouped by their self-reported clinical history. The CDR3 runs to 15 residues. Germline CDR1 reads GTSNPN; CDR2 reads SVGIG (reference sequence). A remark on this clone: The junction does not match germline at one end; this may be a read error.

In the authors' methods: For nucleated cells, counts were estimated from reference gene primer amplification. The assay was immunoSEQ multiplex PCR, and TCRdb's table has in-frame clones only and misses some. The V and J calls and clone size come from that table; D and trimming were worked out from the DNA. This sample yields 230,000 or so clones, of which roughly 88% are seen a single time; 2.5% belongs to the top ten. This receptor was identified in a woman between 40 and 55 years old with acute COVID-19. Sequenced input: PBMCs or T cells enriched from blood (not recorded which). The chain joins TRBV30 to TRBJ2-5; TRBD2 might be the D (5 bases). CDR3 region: CAWSVGRTRQGTQYF. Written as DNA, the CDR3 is TGTGCCTGGAGTGTCGGTAGGACTCGGCAAGGGACCCAGTACTTC.